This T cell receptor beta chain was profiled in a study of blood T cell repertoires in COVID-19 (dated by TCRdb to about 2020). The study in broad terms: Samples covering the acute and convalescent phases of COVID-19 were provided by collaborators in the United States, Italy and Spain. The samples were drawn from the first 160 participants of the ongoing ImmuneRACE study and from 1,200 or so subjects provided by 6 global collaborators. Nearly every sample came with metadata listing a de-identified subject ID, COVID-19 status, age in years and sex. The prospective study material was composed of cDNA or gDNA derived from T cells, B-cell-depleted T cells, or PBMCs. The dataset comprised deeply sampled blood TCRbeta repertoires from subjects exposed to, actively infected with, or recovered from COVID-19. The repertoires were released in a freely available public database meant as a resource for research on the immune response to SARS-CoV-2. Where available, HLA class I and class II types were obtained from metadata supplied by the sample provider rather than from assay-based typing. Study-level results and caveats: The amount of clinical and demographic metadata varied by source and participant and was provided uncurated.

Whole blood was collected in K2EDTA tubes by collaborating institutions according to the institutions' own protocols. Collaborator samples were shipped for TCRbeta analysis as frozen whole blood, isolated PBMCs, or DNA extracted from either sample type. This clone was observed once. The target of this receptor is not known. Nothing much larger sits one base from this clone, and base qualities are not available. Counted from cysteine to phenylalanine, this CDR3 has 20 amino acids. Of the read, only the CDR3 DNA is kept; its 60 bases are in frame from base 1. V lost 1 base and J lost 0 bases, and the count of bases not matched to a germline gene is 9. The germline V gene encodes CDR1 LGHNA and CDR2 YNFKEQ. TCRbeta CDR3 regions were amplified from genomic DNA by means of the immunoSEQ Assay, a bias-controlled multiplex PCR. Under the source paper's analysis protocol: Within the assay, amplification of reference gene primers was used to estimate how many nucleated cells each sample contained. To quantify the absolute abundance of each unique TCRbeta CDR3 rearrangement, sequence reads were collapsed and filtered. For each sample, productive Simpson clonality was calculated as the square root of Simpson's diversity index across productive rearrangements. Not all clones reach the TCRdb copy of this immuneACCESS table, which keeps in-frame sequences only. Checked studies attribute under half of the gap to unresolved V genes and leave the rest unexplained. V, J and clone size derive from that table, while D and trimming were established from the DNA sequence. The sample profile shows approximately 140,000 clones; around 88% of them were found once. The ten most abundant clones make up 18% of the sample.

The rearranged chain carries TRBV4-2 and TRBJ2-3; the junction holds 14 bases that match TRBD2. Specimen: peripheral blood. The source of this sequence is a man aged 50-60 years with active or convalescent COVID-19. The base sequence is TGTGCCAGCAGCCAAGTGGGACTAGCGGGAGATGTGGCGAGCACAGATACGCAGTATTTT. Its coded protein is CASSQVGLAGDVASTDTQYF.